This is a list of T cell receptor beta chains from one sample in a study of CD8+CD57+ T cells in acquired aplastic anemia. Each CDR3 protein gets one entry after TCRdb re-called the reads with MiXCR. The sample records about 200,000 distinct CDR3 sequences, 60% to 80% being singletons. The sequencing input was sorted CD4+, CD8+, or CD8+CD57+ T cells (not recorded which) from PBMCs. Receptors originate from a human donor with aplastic anemia. Both conserved end residues are part of each CDR3. The order of the fields is J gene, V gene, clone size, D gene, CDR3 protein, CDR3 DNA. The D gene is left open where the match is weak. Where a row states a size, it is once, few, many or the class of an expanded clone; other rows omit it.

J gene: TRBJ2-7; V gene: TRBV29-1; clone size: .; D gene: .; CDR3 protein: CSVEGGEVYEQYF; CDR3 DNA: TGCAGCGTTGAAGGAGGGGAAGTCTACGAGCAGTACTTC
J gene: TRBJ2-2; V gene: TRBV7-3; clone size: .; D gene: .; CDR3 protein: CASSFQGIGGELFF; CDR3 DNA: TGTGCCAGCAGCTTTCAAGGGATAGGCGGGGAGCTGTTTTTT
J gene: TRBJ2-5; V gene: TRBV3-1; clone size: many; D gene: .; CDR3 protein: CASSQPPVRETQYF; CDR3 DNA: TGTGCCAGCAGCCAACCTCCCGTGAGGGAGACCCAGTACTTC
J gene: TRBJ1-1; V gene: TRBV20-1; clone size: .; D gene: .; CDR3 protein: CSARDQAGSVLNTEAFF; CDR3 DNA: TGCAGTGCTAGAGATCAGGCAGGTTCAGTCCTGAACACTGAAGCTTTCTTT
J gene: TRBJ2-7; V gene: TRBV7-2; clone size: .; D gene: .; CDR3 protein: CASSLNRGSYEQYF; CDR3 DNA: TGTGCCAGCAGCTTAAATCGGGGCTCCTACGAGCAGTACTTC
J gene: TRBJ2-1; V gene: TRBV29-1; clone size: .; D gene: TRBD2; CDR3 protein: CSVEGAGGVYNEQFF; CDR3 DNA: TGCAGCGTTGAAGGAGCGGGAGGGGTCTACAATGAGCAGTTCTTC
J gene: TRBJ2-7; V gene: TRBV4-1; clone size: .; D gene: .; CDR3 protein: CASSHDDGKQYF; CDR3 DNA: TGCGCCAGCAGCCATGACGACGGGAAACAGTACTTC
J gene: TRBJ2-2; V gene: TRBV7-8; clone size: .; D gene: TRBD2; CDR3 protein: CASSQVRTSGTGELFF; CDR3 DNA: TGTGCCAGCAGCCAAGTGCGGACTAGCGGGACCGGGGAGCTGTTTTTT
J gene: TRBJ2-1; V gene: TRBV10-1; clone size: .; D gene: .; CDR3 protein: CASSRPGVGDEQFF; CDR3 DNA: TGCGCCAGCAGTCGGCCGGGAGTAGGCGATGAGCAGTTCTTC
J gene: TRBJ2-3; V gene: TRBV20-1; clone size: .; D gene: .; CDR3 protein: CSAMDSPDTQYF; CDR3 DNA: TGCAGTGCTATGGACTCACCAGATACGCAGTATTTT
J gene: TRBJ2-1; V gene: TRBV29-1; clone size: .; D gene: TRBD1; CDR3 protein: CGVRQGDYNEQFF; CDR3 DNA: TGCGGCGTGCGACAGGGGGATTACAATGAGCAGTTCTTC
J gene: TRBJ1-5; V gene: TRBV5-6; clone size: many; D gene: .; CDR3 protein: CASSLGAGRNQPQHF; CDR3 DNA: TGTGCCAGCAGCTTGGGGGCAGGGCGGAATCAGCCCCAGCATTTT
J gene: TRBJ2-2; V gene: TRBV9; clone size: .; D gene: TRBD2; CDR3 protein: CARSWGRASGTGELFF; CDR3 DNA: TGTGCCAGAAGCTGGGGGAGGGCTAGCGGCACCGGGGAGCTGTTTTTT
J gene: TRBJ1-2; V gene: TRBV10-3; clone size: .; D gene: .; CDR3 protein: CAISVVSAGGSYGYTF; CDR3 DNA: TGTGCCATCAGTGTGGTTTCGGCGGGGGGCAGCTATGGATACACCTTC
J gene: TRBJ1-5; V gene: TRBV19; clone size: .; D gene: .; CDR3 protein: CASSRREGGQPQHF; CDR3 DNA: TGTGCCAGTAGTAGGCGGGAGGGAGGTCAGCCCCAGCATTTT
J gene: TRBJ2-7; V gene: TRBV20-1; clone size: .; D gene: TRBD1; CDR3 protein: CSARERGQVGPEQYF; CDR3 DNA: TGCAGTGCTAGAGAGAGGGGGCAGGTAGGACCTGAGCAGTACTTC
J gene: TRBJ2-3; V gene: TRBV7-9; clone size: .; D gene: .; CDR3 protein: CASSLSPAPDTQYF; CDR3 DNA: TGTGCCAGCAGCTTATCGCCGGCGCCAGATACGCAGTATTTT
J gene: TRBJ1-6; V gene: TRBV10-1; clone size: .; D gene: .; CDR3 protein: CARVPGTDKSGAPLHF; CDR3 DNA: TGCGCCAGGGTCCCCGGGACCGACAAAAGCGGGGCACCCCTCCACTTT
J gene: TRBJ2-7; V gene: TRBV7-2; clone size: few; D gene: .; CDR3 protein: CASSANSYEQYF; CDR3 DNA: TGTGCCAGCAGCGCCAACAGCTACGAGCAGTACTTC
J gene: TRBJ1-2; V gene: TRBV7-9; clone size: .; D gene: .; CDR3 protein: CASSTTQGRNGYTF; CDR3 DNA: TGTGCCAGCAGCACGACACAGGGTAGGAATGGCTACACCTTC
J gene: TRBJ2-3; V gene: TRBV3-1; clone size: once; D gene: TRBD2; CDR3 protein: CASSQEGSGGMDTQYF; CDR3 DNA: TGTGCCAGCAGCCAAGAAGGTAGCGGGGGAATGGATACGCAGTATTTT
J gene: TRBJ1-6; V gene: TRBV2; clone size: once; D gene: TRBD1; CDR3 protein: CARTQGGYNSPLHF; CDR3 DNA: TGTGCCAGGACTCAGGGGGGGTATAATTCACCCCTCCACTTT
J gene: TRBJ1-2; V gene: TRBV5-5; clone size: .; D gene: TRBD1; CDR3 protein: CASSTGTGPYGYTF; CDR3 DNA: TGTGCCAGCAGCACAGGGACAGGCCCCTATGGCTACACCTTC
J gene: TRBJ1-6; V gene: TRBV6-6; clone size: many; D gene: TRBD1; CDR3 protein: CASSYVLQGLTPLHF; CDR3 DNA: TGTGCCAGCAGTTACGTCCTACAGGGGCTGACACCCCTCCACTTT
J gene: TRBJ2-7; V gene: TRBV11-3; clone size: .; D gene: .; CDR3 protein: CASSLASAPLYEQYF; CDR3 DNA: TGTGCCAGCAGCTTGGCTAGTGCCCCCCTCTACGAGCAGTACTTC
J gene: TRBJ2-5; V gene: TRBV10-2; clone size: few; D gene: .; CDR3 protein: CASSESNREETQYF; CDR3 DNA: TGCGCCAGCAGTGAGAGTAACAGGGAAGAGACCCAGTACTTC
J gene: TRBJ2-3; V gene: TRBV5-5; clone size: .; D gene: TRBD2; CDR3 protein: CASSLALAGGDTQYF; CDR3 DNA: TGCGCCAGCAGCTTGGCGCTAGCGGGAGGTGATACGCAGTATTTT
J gene: TRBJ2-7; V gene: TRBV7-2; clone size: .; D gene: TRBD2; CDR3 protein: CASSRLSGGPLREQYF; CDR3 DNA: TGTGCCAGCAGCCGACTGTCGGGAGGGCCTTTGAGGGAGCAGTACTTC
J gene: TRBJ1-4; V gene: TRBV25-1; clone size: few; D gene: .; CDR3 protein: CASSIRVGEKLFF; CDR3 DNA: TGTGCCAGCAGTATCAGGGTTGGGGAAAAACTGTTTTTT
J gene: TRBJ1-1; V gene: TRBV10-3; clone size: many; D gene: .; CDR3 protein: CAISTFDRGVDTEAFF; CDR3 DNA: TGTGCCATCAGTACCTTCGACCGGGGGGTGGACACTGAAGCTTTCTTT
J gene: TRBJ2-5; V gene: TRBV25-1; clone size: few; D gene: TRBD1; CDR3 protein: CASSEFTGTGGWGETQYF; CDR3 DNA: TGTGCCAGCAGTGAATTCACCGGGACAGGGGGCTGGGGGGAGACCCAGTACTTC
J gene: TRBJ2-3; V gene: TRBV19; clone size: .; D gene: .; CDR3 protein: CASRTASTDTQYF; CDR3 DNA: TGTGCCAGTAGGACGGCTAGCACAGATACGCAGTATTTT
J gene: TRBJ2-1; V gene: TRBV19; clone size: few; D gene: TRBD1; CDR3 protein: CASSIDGTGQNEQFF; CDR3 DNA: TGTGCCAGTAGTATAGATGGGACAGGACAGAATGAGCAGTTCTTC
J gene: TRBJ1-6; V gene: TRBV19; clone size: .; D gene: .; CDR3 protein: CASSIERGAGDDSPLHF; CDR3 DNA: TGTGCCAGTAGTATAGAACGGGGGGCCGGAGATGATTCACCCCTCCACTTT
J gene: TRBJ1-5; V gene: TRBV2; clone size: once; D gene: .; CDR3 protein: CASSELEGVSYEHF; CDR3 DNA: TGTGCCAGCAGTGAATTGGAGGGGGTCAGCTACGAGCATTTT
J gene: TRBJ2-5; V gene: TRBV19; clone size: .; D gene: .; CDR3 protein: CASSLITGASQETQYF; CDR3 DNA: TGTGCCAGTAGTCTGATTACAGGAGCCTCCCAAGAGACCCAGTACTTC
J gene: TRBJ2-7; V gene: TRBV10-3; clone size: .; D gene: TRBD1; CDR3 protein: CAAGTGVSEQYF; CDR3 DNA: TGTGCCGCCGGGACAGGGGTTTCCGAGCAGTACTTC
J gene: TRBJ2-7; V gene: TRBV10-3; clone size: few; D gene: .; CDR3 protein: CAISAQVGGNEQYF; CDR3 DNA: TGTGCCATCAGTGCTCAGGTCGGGGGAAACGAGCAGTACTTC
J gene: TRBJ2-1; V gene: TRBV5-1; clone size: few; D gene: .; CDR3 protein: CASTMDKAYNEQFF; CDR3 DNA: TGCGCCAGCACCATGGACAAGGCCTACAATGAGCAGTTCTTC
J gene: TRBJ2-5; V gene: TRBV9; clone size: .; D gene: TRBD2; CDR3 protein: CASSKRGTSGGETQYF; CDR3 DNA: TGTGCCAGCAGCAAGAGAGGGACTAGCGGTGGAGAGACCCAGTACTTC
J gene: TRBJ1-2; V gene: TRBV10-3; clone size: once; D gene: .; CDR3 protein: CAISDATVYGYTF; CDR3 DNA: TGTGCCATCAGTGATGCGACAGTCTATGGCTACACCTTC
J gene: TRBJ2-5; V gene: TRBV10-3; clone size: .; D gene: .; CDR3 protein: CAISGVGIQETQYF; CDR3 DNA: TGTGCCATCAGTGGGGTTGGGATCCAAGAGACCCAGTACTTC
J gene: TRBJ2-2; V gene: TRBV7-2; clone size: .; D gene: .; CDR3 protein: CASSSRTVSNTGELFF; CDR3 DNA: TGTGCCAGCAGCTCCCGGACAGTATCTAACACCGGGGAGCTGTTTTTT
J gene: TRBJ1-2; V gene: TRBV5-1; clone size: once; D gene: .; CDR3 protein: CASSSVSDPAGYTF; CDR3 DNA: TGCGCCAGCAGCTCAGTGTCGGACCCTGCGGGCTACACCTTC
J gene: TRBJ1-5; V gene: TRBV20-1; clone size: .; D gene: .; CDR3 protein: CSARDLWGADSQPQHF; CDR3 DNA: TGCAGTGCTAGAGACCTCTGGGGGGCGGACAGTCAGCCCCAGCATTTT
J gene: TRBJ2-7; V gene: TRBV29-1; clone size: once; D gene: .; CDR3 protein: CSGGESFAYEQYF; CDR3 DNA: TGCAGCGGGGGAGAGTCCTTTGCCTACGAGCAGTACTTC
J gene: TRBJ2-1; V gene: TRBV9; clone size: .; D gene: .; CDR3 protein: CASSVGKEDEQLF; CDR3 DNA: TGTGCCAGCAGCGTAGGCAAGGAGGATGAGCAGCTCTTC
J gene: TRBJ1-2; V gene: TRBV7-9; clone size: .; D gene: .; CDR3 protein: CASSLAPGAQYAYTF; CDR3 DNA: TGTGCCAGCAGCTTAGCGCCTGGAGCGCAGTATGCCTACACCTTC
J gene: TRBJ1-2; V gene: TRBV7-9; clone size: .; D gene: TRBD1; CDR3 protein: CASSRGQNHYGYTF; CDR3 DNA: TGTGCCAGCAGCAGGGGACAGAACCACTATGGCTACACCTTC
J gene: TRBJ2-5; V gene: TRBV9; clone size: .; D gene: TRBD2; CDR3 protein: CASCVSGRAGETQYF; CDR3 DNA: TGTGCCAGCTGCGTGAGCGGGAGGGCCGGTGAGACCCAGTACTTC
J gene: TRBJ1-3; V gene: TRBV2; clone size: .; D gene: .; CDR3 protein: CASNLDRGSGNTIYF; CDR3 DNA: TGTGCCAGCAATTTGGACAGAGGCTCTGGAAACACCATATATTTT
J gene: TRBJ1-1; V gene: TRBV20-1; clone size: .; D gene: .; CDR3 protein: CSARSGPGDTEAFF; CDR3 DNA: TGCAGTGCTAGATCGGGGCCGGGGGACACTGAAGCTTTCTTT
J gene: TRBJ1-1; V gene: TRBV5-1; clone size: few; D gene: .; CDR3 protein: CASTAGGTNTEAFF; CDR3 DNA: TGCGCCAGCACCGCGGGAGGGACTAACACTGAAGCTTTCTTT
J gene: TRBJ1-1; V gene: TRBV25-1; clone size: .; D gene: .; CDR3 protein: CASSERAGEAFF; CDR3 DNA: TGTGCCAGCAGTGAAAGGGCCGGTGAAGCTTTCTTT
J gene: TRBJ2-7; V gene: TRBV12-3/TRBV12-4; clone size: few; D gene: TRBD2; CDR3 protein: CASSRAGGGYEQYF; CDR3 DNA: TGTGCCAGCAGTCGAGCGGGAGGTGGATACGAGCAGTACTTC
J gene: TRBJ1-2; V gene: TRBV5-1; clone size: .; D gene: TRBD1; CDR3 protein: CASSSTGGADYGYTF; CDR3 DNA: TGCGCCAGCAGCTCAACAGGGGGCGCGGACTATGGCTACACCTTT
J gene: TRBJ1-3; V gene: TRBV7-2; clone size: .; D gene: .; CDR3 protein: CASSLAPPAGNTIYF; CDR3 DNA: TGTGCCAGCAGCTTAGCCCCACCGGCGGGAAACACCATATATTTT